This entry is about one T cell receptor (beta chain). The clone's antigen remains unknown. No clone much larger than this one lies a single base away; base qualities are absent. This entry belongs to a study of OX40 agonist ivuxolimab in advanced cancers. In terms of the full investigation: Ivuxolimab was an agonistic, fully human IgG2 monoclonal antibody directed against OX40 (CD134), a costimulatory receptor. Partial responses occurred in three dose-escalation patients: two with cutaneous melanoma and one with hepatocellular carcinoma. Patients were allowed to have had prior anti-PD-1, anti-PD-L1 or anti-CTLA-4 therapy, and more than 35% of the dose-escalation patients had been treated with checkpoint inhibitors. The paper covers the monotherapy dose-escalation part of the phase I ivuxolimab trial, which included N = 52 patients. Of the roughly 54 patients in dose escalation, about 20 had hepatocellular carcinoma, some 15 had melanoma, 9 had renal cell carcinoma and 9 had head and neck cancer. In the dose-escalation cohort, 70% to 85% of patients were male, and the mean age was around 60 years, with a range of roughly 20 to 85. The purpose of peripheral TCRbeta sequencing was to test whether ivuxolimab changed TCR sequence diversity and led to clonal T-cell expansion. Intravenous ivuxolimab was administered to patients every 2 weeks at six dose levels: 0.01, 0.1, 0.3, 1.5, 3 and 10 mg/kg. The study at large found these results: In partial responders in the 0.1-3.0 mg/kg groups, normalized peripheral clonal expansion was found to be among the lowest, especially among CD8+ T cells. Low levels of normalized T-cell clonal expansion were also shown by some nonresponding patients. After ivuxolimab, more expanded clones were found on average in CD8+ T cells than in CD4+ T cells. Antigen specificity was not determined for the clonally expanded peripheral T cells. At doses of 0.1 to 3.0 mg/kg, clonal expansion of both CD4+ and CD8+ blood T cells was observed from baseline to week 6.

Genomic DNA was extracted from sorted cells for sequencing of the TCRbeta CDR3 region. The immunoSEQ Assay was used for sequencing of TCRbeta CDR3 regions. Here the immuneACCESS table is served through TCRdb, limited to in-frame sequences with V and J called. Missing clones are a known gap in these copies; in checked studies unresolved V genes cover under half, and the rest lacks a known reason. For this sample the table gives over 15,000 clones, of which roughly 84% were detected only once. The top ten clones comprise around 4% of the sample. The trial excluded patients who had a history of autoimmune disease or who were on systemic immunosuppression. Peripheral blood for TCR sequencing was collected from all dose cohorts at baseline, on cycle 4 day 1, and on cycle 7 day 1. Samples were obtained from an open-label, multicenter, first-in-human phase I dose-escalation trial of ivuxolimab. The trial enrolled adults with locally advanced or metastatic head and neck squamous cell, hepatocellular, melanoma or renal cell carcinoma. Before TCR sequencing, CD4+ T cells and CD8+ T cells were sorted from peripheral blood as separate populations.

Trimming takes 4 bases from V and 5 bases from J, and the germline ends sit 18 bases apart. The CDR3 numbers 17 residues from cysteine through phenylalanine. The DNA shown is the 51-base CDR3, in frame from base 1. Via the germline V gene, CDR1 is MNHNS and CDR2 SASEGT. The receptor's source is an adult with an advanced solid tumor such as melanoma, head and neck, liver or kidney cancer. Recombination linked TRBV6-1 to TRBJ2-6; a confident D gene designation cannot be given. The source material was CD4+ or CD8+ T cells sorted from blood, sampled in a trial of the OX40 agonist ivuxolimab. The CDR3 has the sequence CASSAAYAQSRANVLTF. The DNA is TGTGCCAGCAGTGCAGCCTATGCACAAAGTCGGGCCAACGTCCTGACTTTC.